Following are 29 T cell receptor beta chains from one sample sequenced in a study of beta chain features in type 1 diabetes. Regarding the study as a whole: Among patients with Type 1 diabetes, TCRB CDR3s were moderately but significantly shorter in every one of the four CD4+ subsets.

These receptors are not linked to any known antigen. Every isolated RNA sample was fully reverse transcribed, so sequencing captured expressed TCRB transcripts. Some clones are missing from TCRdb's copy, which holds only in-frame ones; the method was immunoSEQ multiplex PCR. This sample has some 150,000 clones, with 10% to 15% found just once. What was sequenced was central memory CD4+ T cells from blood. These receptors originate from a man aged 18 to 29 with type 1 diabetes.

This chain joins TRBV14 and TRBJ1-1; D is ambiguous. In germline, CDR1 is SGHDN, CDR2 FVKESK. Deletions cut 2 bases from V and 4 bases from J, with 8 bases between. The CDR3 runs to 13 residues. CDR3 loop: CASSQLEGTEAFF. The CDR3 bases are TGTGCCAGCAGCCAATTAGAGGGCACTGAAGCTTTCTTT.

This clone was counted between two and nine times. The CDR3 DNA follows: TGTGCCAGCGGGAGTACCTACGAGCAGTACTTC. This translates into CASGSTYEQYF. The gene calls are TRBV9 and TRBJ2-7, with a tentative D call TRBD2 (5 bases). The CDR3 totals 11 residues. Germline lookup yields CDR1 SGDLS and CDR2 YYNGEE. V lost 7 bases, J lost 2 bases, and 7 bases lay in between.

The CDR3, as DNA: TGTGCCAGCAGTCATGGTGGACGGGCTTTGATCTATGAGCAGTTCTTC. Amino acids: CASSHGGRALIYEQFF. The J gene is TRBJ2-1, the V gene TRBV7-9; no definite D call. There are 16 residues in the CDR3. The germline gives CDR1 SEHNR, CDR2 FQNEAQ (reference sequence). V was clipped by 6 bases and J by 8 bases, with 23 bases between them.

This clone was observed a few times. The CDR3 DNA reads as TGTGCCAGCAGCCCGGCCGGGGGTTACAATGAGCAGTTCTTC. It specifies CASSPAGGYNEQFF. The chain uses TRBV13 and TRBJ2-1; D perhaps matches TRBD2 (6 bases). This CDR3 is built from 14 residues. V shed 5 bases and J shed 4 bases, with 12 bases lying between them. Germline loops: CDR1 PRHDT, CDR2 FYEKMQ (reference sequence).

This clone occurred a few times. A single base separates this from a much larger clone, so it may be a read error. The chain joins TRBV27 to TRBJ2-5; 9 positions match TRBD2. Germline assignment: CDR1 MNHEY and CDR2 SMNVEV (reference sequence). The CDR3 is 16 amino acids. The CDR3, as DNA: TGTGCCCGCAGTTTACTGGGCGGGGGGGGCCAAGAGACCCAGTACTTC. This gives the protein CARSLLGGGGQETQYF.

The chain uses TRBV28 and TRBJ2-5; possible D gene TRBD2, 6 bases. Germline lookup yields CDR1 MDHEN and CDR2 SYDVKM. The CDR3 spans 15 residues. The V and J ends lost 7 bases and 2 bases respectively, with 17 bases between them. The CDR3 DNA sequence: TGTGCCAGCACCCAAGACGGGGGAGTACAAGAGACCCAGTACTTC. This codes for CASTQDGGVQETQYF.

V usage is TRBV7-9 and J usage is TRBJ2-3; no firm D call. This CDR3 contains 12 residues. Deletions cut 5 bases from V and 2 bases from J, with 5 bases between. Per the germline V gene, CDR1 is SEHNR and CDR2 is FQNEAQ (reference sequence). In DNA, the CDR3 is TGTGCCAGCAGCGTGAACACAGATACGCAGTATTTT. Protein: CASSVNTDTQYF.

In its sample, this clone was seen a few times. The chain links TRBV27 to TRBJ1-6; unclear D gene. The V end was cut by 2 bases, the J end by 7 bases, with 15 bases between. Germline loops: CDR1 MNHEY, CDR2 SMNVEV (reference sequence). There are 16 residues in the CDR3. As DNA, the CDR3 is TGTGCCAGCAGTTTACGCCCCGAGCTGGTAAATTCACCCCTCCACTTT. Protein: CASSLRPELVNSPLHF.

A few counts support this clone. V usage is TRBV18 and J usage is TRBJ1-1; the D gene is possibly TRBD1 (5 bases). The V end was cut by 3 bases, the J end by 4 bases, with 9 bases between. The CDR3 consists of 13 residues. CDR1 is KGHSH, CDR2 LQKENI, per germline. The DNA of the CDR3 is TGTGCCAGCTCACCCCAGGGAACCACTGAAGCTTTCTTT. It codes for CASSPQGTTEAFF.

The rearrangement links TRBV5-4 to TRBJ1-2, with TRBD1 matching over 9 bases. V trimming: 5 bases; J trimming: 8 bases; junction bases outside the gene matches: 10. The CDR3 contains 14 residues. Germline CDR1 reads SGHNT; CDR2 reads YYREEE (reference sequence). The CDR3 sequence is CASSMGQGQEGYTF. The CDR3 bases are TGTGCCAGCAGTATGGGACAGGGCCAGGAGGGCTACACCTTC.

The chain uses TRBV5-4 and TRBJ1-2, with TRBD1 as a possible D gene (5 bases). The germline V and J ends were trimmed by 6 bases and 6 bases, with 21 bases remaining between them. Germline V gene data show CDR1 as SGHNT and CDR2 as YYREEE (reference sequence). This CDR3 has 15 amino acids. The CDR3 reads CASIPRGVRIDGYTF. The CDR3 region has the DNA TGTGCCAGCATCCCGCGAGGGGTCAGGATTGATGGCTACACCTTC.

The chain has TRBV6-6 and TRBJ1-2, with TRBD1 as a possible D gene (6 bases). The germline V gene encodes CDR1 MNHNY and CDR2 SVGAGI (reference sequence). V lost 5 bases to trimming and J lost 7 bases, with 14 bases between them. The CDR3 has 13 amino acids. The CDR3 DNA sequence: TGTGCCAGCAGTGACAGGCCCCGGACTGGCTACACCTTC. Translated, it gives CASSDRPRTGYTF.

This sequence joins TRBV30 and TRBJ1-5; 7 bases agree with TRBD1. Germline V CDR1 and CDR2: GTSNPN, SVGIG (reference sequence). The CDR3 covers 14 residues. The V segment lost 4 bases and the J segment 3 bases; nucleotides outside the gene matches: 6. Written as DNA, the CDR3 is TGTGCCTGGAATACGGGACAGTCCAATCAGCCCCAGCATTTT. It codes for CAWNTGQSNQPQHF. The entire variable domain, with the rest obtained from reference TRBV30 and TRBJ1-5, is as follows: SQTIHQWPATLVQPVGSPLSLECTVEGTSNPNLYWYRQAAGRGLQLLFYSVGIGQISSEVPQNLSASRPQDRQFILSSKKLLLSDSGFYLCAWNTGQSNQPQHFGDGTRLSIL.

This clone showed up just a few times. The chain has TRBV25-1 and TRBJ2-5; 13 bases map to TRBD2. The CDR3 is 16 residues long. The V segment lost 3 bases and the J segment 5 bases; nucleotides outside the gene matches: 6. Germline CDR1 is MGHDK and CDR2 is SYGVNS. CDR3 nucleotides: TGTGCCAGCAGTGAGGAACCGGGACTAGCGGGGGAGACCCAGTACTTC. Translating it yields CASSEEPGLAGETQYF.

The V gene is TRBV5-1, the J gene TRBJ2-7; the D gene is possibly TRBD1 (6 bases). The germline V gene encodes CDR1 SGHRS and CDR2 YFSETQ. V lost 0 bases to trimming and J lost 5 bases, with 15 bases between them. CDR3 size: 15 residues. This CDR3 reads CASSLVGTTFHEQYF. The DNA for the CDR3 is TGCGCCAGCAGCTTGGTAGGGACAACCTTCCACGAGCAGTACTTC.

This clone was picked up one time. The CDR3 nucleotides are TGCGCCAGCAGCTTGGGCGGAGGGCCAGAGACCCAGTACTTC. It is translated as CASSLGGGPETQYF. V gene TRBV5-1 combines with J gene TRBJ2-5; a possible D gene is TRBD2 (6 bases). The CDR3 loop spans 14 amino acids. CDR1 is SGHRS, CDR2 YFSETQ, per germline. V shed 0 bases and J shed 4 bases, with 10 bases lying between them.

V and J are TRBV6-6 and TRBJ1-1, with a weak D call TRBD1 (6 bases). The V and J ends lost 4 bases and 0 bases respectively, with 12 bases between them. Per the germline V gene, CDR1 is MNHNY and CDR2 is SVGAGI (reference sequence). The CDR3 spans 15 residues. The CDR3 spells CASSLDRSLNTEAFF. The CDR3 DNA reads TGTGCCAGCAGTTTGGACAGATCCTTGAACACTGAAGCTTTCTTT.

This clone was seen at least ten times. This rearrangement joins TRBV29-1 to TRBJ2-1; the match to TRBD2 covers 8 bases. The CDR3 runs to 14 residues. With 7 bases clipped from V and 0 bases from J, the junction kept 5 bases outside the gene matches. Germline V CDR1 and CDR2: SQVTM, ANQGSEA. The DNA for the CDR3 is TGCAGCGCCAAGCGGGGGACCTCCTACAATGAGCAGTTCTTC. Amino acids: CSAKRGTSYNEQFF.

The genes are TRBV18 and TRBJ1-1, with D possibly TRBD1 on 6 matching bases. Germline assignment: CDR1 KGHSH and CDR2 LQKENI. CDR3 length: 14 residues. V lost 4 bases, J lost 0 bases, and 9 bases lay in between. DNA for the CDR3: TGTGCCAGCTCACACGACAGGCTGAACACTGAAGCTTTCTTT. It is translated as CASSHDRLNTEAFF.

This clone appeared a few times. The chain is built from TRBV9 and TRBJ2-3, with D perhaps TRBD1 (6 bases). CDR1 and CDR2 (germline): SGDLS, YYNGEE. V was cut by 0 bases and J by 3 bases, with 11 bases left in between. The CDR3 sequence is 15 residues long. The CDR3 spells CASSVVQGLTDTQYF. CDR3 nucleotide sequence: TGTGCCAGCAGCGTAGTCCAGGGGCTTACAGATACGCAGTATTTT.

This clone has a handful of counts. The V and J genes are TRBV30 and TRBJ1-2; D unclear. Germline CDR1 reads GTSNPN; CDR2 reads SVGIG (reference sequence). V shed 4 bases and J shed 0 bases, with 6 bases lying between them. The CDR3 consists of 12 residues. The CDR3 spells CAWIGTNYGYTF. The CDR3, as DNA: TGTGCCTGGATTGGGACTAACTATGGCTACACCTTC.

This clone was counted only a few times. The V gene is TRBV11-1, the J gene TRBJ2-5; 7 bases fit TRBD1. CDR1 is SGHAT, CDR2 FQDESV, per germline (reference sequence). Unmatched junction bases numbered 3, after V lost 1 base and J lost 1 base. The CDR3 runs 15 residues. The CDR3 nucleotides read TGTGCCAGCAGCTTAGACGGACAGGTCCAAGAGACCCAGTACTTC. Residues: CASSLDGQVQETQYF.

The table lists this clone with a few counts. V gene TRBV19 combines with J gene TRBJ2-7; D unclear. The CDR3 extends over 12 amino acids. Between the trimmed V and J ends, which lost 7 bases and 7 bases, there was a span of 14 bases. Germline CDR1 LNHDA, CDR2 SQIVND (reference sequence). CDR3: CASNNRLGEQYF. CDR3 nucleotide sequence: TGTGCCAGTAATAACCGCCTCGGGGAGCAGTACTTC.

This rearrangement joins TRBV10-2 to TRBJ2-7; 7 bases are shared with TRBD1. The V gene end was trimmed by 6 bases and the J gene end by 5 bases; junction bases not matched to a gene: 10. This CDR3 comprises 14 residues. Germline V gene sequence: CDR1 WSHSY, CDR2 SAAADI. CDR3 in DNA: TGCGCCAGCAGCGAGACAGGGACACTAAACGAGCAGTACTTC. Encoded protein: CASSETGTLNEQYF.

The V and J genes are TRBV27 and TRBJ2-7; D may be TRBD1 (5 bases). This CDR3 is 8 amino acids long. Germline-derived CDR1 and CDR2 are MNHEY and SMNVEV (reference sequence). V dropped 8 bases and J dropped 9 bases, with 5 bases sitting between them. CDR3 loop: CASQGQYF. The DNA for the CDR3 is TGTGCCAGCCAGGGGCAGTACTTC.

This clone has just one count. The chain recombines TRBV30 with TRBJ2-7; no reliable D call. The CDR3 length is 13 residues. Trimming pared 3 bases from V and 2 bases from J, leaving 11 bases between. Germline loops: CDR1 GTSNPN, CDR2 SVGIG (reference sequence). CDR3 region: CAWRVIGPYEQYF. The CDR3 DNA sequence: TGTGCCTGGAGGGTAATCGGGCCCTACGAGCAGTACTTC.

The rearrangement links TRBV6-5 to TRBJ1-1; 10 bases map to TRBD1. This CDR3 is built from 14 residues. Germline CDR1 reads MNHEY; CDR2 reads SVGAGI. V shed 6 bases and J 7 bases; nucleotides not matched to a gene: 8. Here the CDR3 DNA reads TGTGCCAGCAGATCCGGGACAGGGGTTGATGAAGCTTTCTTT. Translation: CASRSGTGVDEAFF.

This chain connects TRBV30 to TRBJ2-5; possible D gene TRBD1, 6 bases. V gave up 4 bases and J gave up 5 bases, with 11 bases separating them. The CDR3 totals 12 residues. Germline V CDR1 and CDR2: GTSNPN, SVGIG (reference sequence). CDR3 nucleotides: TGTGCCTGGACGTCCCAGGGGGAGACCCAGTACTTC. This sequence encodes CAWTSQGETQYF. Full variable domain (rest looked up from reference TRBV30 and TRBJ2-5): SQTIHQWPATLVQPVGSPLSLECTVEGTSNPNLYWYRQAAGRGLQLLFYSVGIGQISSEVPQNLSASRPQDRQFILSSKKLLLSDSGFYLCAWTSQGETQYFGPGTRLLVL.

This clone was recorded a few times. The chain recombines TRBV5-6 with TRBJ2-3, with D unclear. The CDR3 consists of 16 residues. Germline CDR1 reads SGHDT; CDR2 reads YYEEEE. Trimming removed 0 bases at V and 2 bases at J, with 13 bases between. The CDR3: CASSLDGSTYTDTQYF. In DNA form, the CDR3 reads TGTGCCAGCAGCTTGGACGGCTCGACGTACACAGATACGCAGTATTTT. Looking up the rest from reference TRBV5-6 and TRBJ2-3 gives the full variable domain: DAGVTQSPTHLIKTRGQQVTLRCSPKSGHDTVSWYQQALGQGPQFIFQYYEEEERQRGNFPDRFSGHQFPNYSSELNVNALLLGDSALYLCASSLDGSTYTDTQYFGPGTRLTVL.